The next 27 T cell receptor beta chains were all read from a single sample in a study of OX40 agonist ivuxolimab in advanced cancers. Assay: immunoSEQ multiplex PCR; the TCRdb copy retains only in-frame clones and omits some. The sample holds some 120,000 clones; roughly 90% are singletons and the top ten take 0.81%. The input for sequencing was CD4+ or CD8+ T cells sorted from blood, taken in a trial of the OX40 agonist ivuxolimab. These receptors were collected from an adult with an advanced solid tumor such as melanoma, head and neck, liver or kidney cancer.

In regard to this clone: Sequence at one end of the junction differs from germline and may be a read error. CDR3: CASSPLAGGPKKTDTQYF. The CDR3 DNA reads TGTGCTAGCAGCCCCCTAGCGGGAGGGCCAAAGAAAACAGATACGCAGTATTTT. The V and J genes are TRBV7-7 and TRBJ2-3; 12 bases are shared with TRBD2. CDR1 and CDR2 from the germline V gene are SSHAT and FNYEAQ (reference sequence). The length of the CDR3 is 18 residues. Based on the CDR3 plus reference TRBV7-7 and TRBJ2-3, the full variable domain is GAGVSQSPRYKVTKRGQDVTLRCDPISSHATLYWYQQALGQGPEFLTYFNYEAQPDKSGLPSDRFSAERPEGSISTLTIQRTEQRDSAMYRCASSPLAGGPKKTDTQYFGPGTRLTVL.

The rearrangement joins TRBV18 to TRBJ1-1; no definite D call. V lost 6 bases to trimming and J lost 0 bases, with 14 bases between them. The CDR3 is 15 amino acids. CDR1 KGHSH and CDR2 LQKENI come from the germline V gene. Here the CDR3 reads CASSPTRDLNTEAFF. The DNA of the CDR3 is TGTGCCAGCTCCCCTACAAGGGATTTGAACACTGAAGCTTTCTTT.

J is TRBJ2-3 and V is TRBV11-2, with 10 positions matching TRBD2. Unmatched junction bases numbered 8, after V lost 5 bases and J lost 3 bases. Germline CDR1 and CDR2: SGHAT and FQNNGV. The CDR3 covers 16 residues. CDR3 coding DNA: TGTGCCAGCAGCCATCCTAAAGCGGGAGGGACAGATACGCAGTATTTT. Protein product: CASSHPKAGGTDTQYF.

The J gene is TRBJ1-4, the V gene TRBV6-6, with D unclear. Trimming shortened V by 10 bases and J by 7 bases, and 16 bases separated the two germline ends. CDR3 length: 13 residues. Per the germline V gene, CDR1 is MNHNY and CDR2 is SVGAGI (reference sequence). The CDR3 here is CAINRGAGEKLFF. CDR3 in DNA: TGTGCCATAAACCGAGGCGCCGGTGAAAAACTGTTTTTT.

The CDR3 bases are TGTGCCAGCAGCGTAGATCCCGGGCAGCCACTTTCCTACGAGCAGTACTTC. Protein product: CASSVDPGQPLSYEQYF. The chain carries TRBV9 and TRBJ2-7; D unclear. The CDR3 is 17 amino acids. CDR1 is SGDLS and CDR2 is YYNGEE in the germline V gene. V lost 0 bases and J 1 base, leaving 17 bases between the germline ends.

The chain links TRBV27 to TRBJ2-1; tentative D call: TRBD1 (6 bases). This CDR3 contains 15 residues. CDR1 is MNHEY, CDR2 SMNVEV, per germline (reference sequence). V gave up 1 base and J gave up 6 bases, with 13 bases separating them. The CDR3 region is CASSLFGTLSNEQFF. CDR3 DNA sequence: TGTGCCAGCAGTTTATTCGGGACACTTTCCAATGAGCAGTTCTTC.

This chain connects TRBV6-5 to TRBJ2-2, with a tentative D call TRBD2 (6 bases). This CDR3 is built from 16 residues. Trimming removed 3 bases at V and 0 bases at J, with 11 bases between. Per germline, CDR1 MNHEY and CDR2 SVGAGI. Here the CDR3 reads CASSYWREPNTGELFF. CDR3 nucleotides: TGTGCCAGCAGTTATTGGAGGGAGCCGAACACCGGGGAGCTGTTTTTT.

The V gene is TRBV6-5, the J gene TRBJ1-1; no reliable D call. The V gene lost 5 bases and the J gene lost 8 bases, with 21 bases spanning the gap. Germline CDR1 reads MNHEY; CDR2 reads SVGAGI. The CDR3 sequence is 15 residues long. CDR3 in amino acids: CASSRIKNSGLEAFF. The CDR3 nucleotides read TGTGCCAGCAGTCGTATCAAGAACAGCGGTCTAGAAGCTTTCTTT.

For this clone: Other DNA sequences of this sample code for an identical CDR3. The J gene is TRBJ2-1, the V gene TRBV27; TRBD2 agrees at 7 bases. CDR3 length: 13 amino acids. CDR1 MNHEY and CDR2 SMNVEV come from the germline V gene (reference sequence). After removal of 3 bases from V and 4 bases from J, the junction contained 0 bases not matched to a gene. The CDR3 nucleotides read TGTGCCAGCAGTTTGCGGGAGTACAATGAGCAGTTCTTC. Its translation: CASSLREYNEQFF.

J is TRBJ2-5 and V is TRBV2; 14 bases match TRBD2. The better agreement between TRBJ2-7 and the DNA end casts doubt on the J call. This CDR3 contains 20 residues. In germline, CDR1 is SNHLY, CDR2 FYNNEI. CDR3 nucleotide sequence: TGTGCCAGCACTAGGGACAGACAATCCGGGACTAGCGGGAGCCAGGACGAGCAGTACTTC. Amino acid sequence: CASTRDRQSGTSGSQDEQYF.

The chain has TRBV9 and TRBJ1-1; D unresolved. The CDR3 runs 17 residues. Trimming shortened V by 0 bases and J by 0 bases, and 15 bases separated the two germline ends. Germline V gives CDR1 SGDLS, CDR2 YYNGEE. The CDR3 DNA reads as TGTGCCAGCAGCGTAGACGTGAGGGATCCCATGAACACTGAAGCTTTCTTT. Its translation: CASSVDVRDPMNTEAFF.

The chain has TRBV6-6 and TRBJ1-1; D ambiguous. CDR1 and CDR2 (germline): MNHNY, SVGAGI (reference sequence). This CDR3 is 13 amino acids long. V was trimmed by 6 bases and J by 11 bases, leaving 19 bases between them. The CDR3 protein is CASRESGIASAFF. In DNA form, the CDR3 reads TGTGCCAGCAGGGAAAGCGGGATAGCGAGCGCTTTCTTT.

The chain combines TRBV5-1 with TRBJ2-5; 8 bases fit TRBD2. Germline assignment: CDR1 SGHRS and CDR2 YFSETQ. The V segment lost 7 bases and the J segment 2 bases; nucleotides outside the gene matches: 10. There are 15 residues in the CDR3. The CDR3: CASRGGSTQQETQYF. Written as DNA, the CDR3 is TGCGCCAGCCGGGGGGGTAGCACACAACAAGAGACCCAGTACTTC.

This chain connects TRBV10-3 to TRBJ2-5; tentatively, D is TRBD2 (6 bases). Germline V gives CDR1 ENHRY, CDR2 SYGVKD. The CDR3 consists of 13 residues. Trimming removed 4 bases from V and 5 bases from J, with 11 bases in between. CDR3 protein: CAISGLGRETQYF. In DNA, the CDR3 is TGTGCCATCAGTGGCCTAGGGAGGGAGACCCAGTACTTC.

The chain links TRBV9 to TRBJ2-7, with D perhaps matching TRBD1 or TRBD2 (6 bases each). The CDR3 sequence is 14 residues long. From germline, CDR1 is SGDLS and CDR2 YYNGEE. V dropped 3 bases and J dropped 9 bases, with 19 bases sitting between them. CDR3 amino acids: CASSEGDFARRQYF. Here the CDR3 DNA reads TGTGCCAGCAGCGAGGGGGACTTTGCTAGGAGGCAGTACTTC. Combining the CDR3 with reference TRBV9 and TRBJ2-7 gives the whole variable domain DSGVTQTPKHLITATGQRVTLRCSPRSGDLSVYWYQQSLDQGLQFLIQYYNGEERAKGNILERFSAQQFPDLHSELNLSSLELGDSALYFCASSEGDFARRQYFGPGTRLTVT.

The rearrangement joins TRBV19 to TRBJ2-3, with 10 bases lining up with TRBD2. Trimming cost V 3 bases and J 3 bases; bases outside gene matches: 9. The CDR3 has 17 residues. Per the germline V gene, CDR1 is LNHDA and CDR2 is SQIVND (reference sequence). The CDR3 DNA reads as TGTGCCAGTAGTATGCTAGCGGGAGTAGGTAGTACAGATACGCAGTATTTT. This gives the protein CASSMLAGVGSTDTQYF.

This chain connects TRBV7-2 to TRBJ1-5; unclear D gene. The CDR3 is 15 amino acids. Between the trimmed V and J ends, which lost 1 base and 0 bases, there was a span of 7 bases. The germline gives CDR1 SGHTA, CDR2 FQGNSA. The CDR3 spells CASSLGSLSNQPQHF. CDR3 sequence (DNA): TGTGCCAGCAGCTTAGGGAGTCTTAGCAATCAGCCCCAGCATTTT.

DNA of the CDR3: TGTGCCAGTAGTATACTGGGGCTAGCTGCTTTCTTT. Protein product: CASSILGLAAFF. The chain links TRBV19 to TRBJ1-1, with D tentatively TRBD1 (5 bases). Germline V gene data show CDR1 as LNHDA and CDR2 as SQIVND (reference sequence). The CDR3 runs 12 residues. The V end was cut by 2 bases, the J end by 11 bases, with 12 bases between.

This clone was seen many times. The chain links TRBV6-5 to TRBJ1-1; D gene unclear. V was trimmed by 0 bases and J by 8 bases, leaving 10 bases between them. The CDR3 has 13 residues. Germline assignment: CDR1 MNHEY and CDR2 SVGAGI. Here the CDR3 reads CASSYSKLVEAFF. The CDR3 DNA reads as TGTGCCAGCAGTTACTCGAAGTTGGTAGAAGCTTTCTTT.

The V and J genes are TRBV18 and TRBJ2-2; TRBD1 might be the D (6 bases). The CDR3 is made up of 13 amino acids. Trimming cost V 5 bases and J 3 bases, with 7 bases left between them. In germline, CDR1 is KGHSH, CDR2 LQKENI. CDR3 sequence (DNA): TGTGCCAGCTCATACAGGGACACCGGGGAGCTGTTTTTT. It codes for CASSYRDTGELFF.

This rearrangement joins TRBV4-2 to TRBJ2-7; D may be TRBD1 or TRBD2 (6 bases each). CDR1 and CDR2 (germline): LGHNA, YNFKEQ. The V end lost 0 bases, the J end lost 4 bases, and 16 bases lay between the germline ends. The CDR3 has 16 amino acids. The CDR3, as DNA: TGTGCCAGCAGCCAAGATGGGGGGCTTTCGGGTTACGAGCAGTACTTC. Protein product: CASSQDGGLSGYEQYF.

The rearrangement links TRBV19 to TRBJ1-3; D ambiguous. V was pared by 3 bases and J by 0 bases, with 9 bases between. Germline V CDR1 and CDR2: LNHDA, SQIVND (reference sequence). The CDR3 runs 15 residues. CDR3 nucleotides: TGTGCCAGTAGTATCAGATCAAGCTCTGGAAACACCATATATTTT. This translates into CASSIRSSSGNTIYF.

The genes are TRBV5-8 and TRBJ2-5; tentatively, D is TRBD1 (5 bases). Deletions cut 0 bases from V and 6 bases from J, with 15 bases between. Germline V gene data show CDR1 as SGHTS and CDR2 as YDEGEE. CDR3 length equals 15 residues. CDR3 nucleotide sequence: TGTGCCAGCAGCTTGGAGTACAGGAAAGTTAAGACCCAGTACTTC. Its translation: CASSLEYRKVKTQYF.

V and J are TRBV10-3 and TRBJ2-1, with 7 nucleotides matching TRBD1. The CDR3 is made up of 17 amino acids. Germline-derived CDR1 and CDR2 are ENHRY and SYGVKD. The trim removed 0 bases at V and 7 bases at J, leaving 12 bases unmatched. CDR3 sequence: CAISESVGGGQRNEQFF. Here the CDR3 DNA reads TGTGCCATCAGTGAGTCGGTAGGGGGCGGACAGCGAAATGAGCAGTTCTTC.

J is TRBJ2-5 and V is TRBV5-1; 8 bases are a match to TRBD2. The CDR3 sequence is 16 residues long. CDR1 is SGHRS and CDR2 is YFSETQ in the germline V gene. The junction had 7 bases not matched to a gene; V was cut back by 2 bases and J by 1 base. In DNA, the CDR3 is TGCGCCAGCAGCTTAACCCTAGCGGGTTTCCAAGAGACCCAGTACTTC. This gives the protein CASSLTLAGFQETQYF. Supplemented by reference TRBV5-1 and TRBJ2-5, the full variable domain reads KAGVTQTPRYLIKTRGQQVTLSCSPISGHRSVSWYQQTPGQGLQFLFEYFSETQRNKGNFPGRFSGRQFSNSRSEMNVSTLELGDSALYLCASSLTLAGFQETQYFGPGTRLLVL.

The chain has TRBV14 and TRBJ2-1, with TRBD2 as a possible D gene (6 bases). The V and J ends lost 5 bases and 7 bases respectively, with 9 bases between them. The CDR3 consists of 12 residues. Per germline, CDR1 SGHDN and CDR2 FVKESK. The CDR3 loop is CASSGGENEQFF. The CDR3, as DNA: TGTGCCAGCAGCGGAGGGGAGAATGAGCAGTTCTTC.

The CDR3 protein is CASSSQGAQGQPQHF. CDR3 in DNA: TGTGCCAGCAGTTCGCAGGGGGCGCAGGGACAGCCCCAGCATTTT. The chain carries TRBV2 and TRBJ1-5; 8 positions agree with TRBD1. This CDR3 is 15 amino acids long. V shed 5 bases, J shed 7 bases, and the junction held 10 bases outside the gene matches. Germline V lookup: CDR1 SNHLY, CDR2 FYNNEI. The variable domain in full, with the rest retrieved from reference TRBV2 and TRBJ1-5, is EPEVTQTPSHQVTQMGQEVILRCVPISNHLYFYWYRQILGQKVEFLVSFYNNEISEKSEIFDDQFSVERPDGSNFTLKIRSTKLEDSAMYFCASSSQGAQGQPQHFGDGTRLSIL.